This record concerns one T cell receptor (beta chain) sequence. As yet, its antigen is unknown. These data originate in a study of shared clonotypes between healthy human individuals. Broader study findings: A few donors shared around 5% of their naive CD4 clonotypes. A limitation of the genetic and exposure-history diversity represented arose from few donors.

Assay: immunoSEQ multiplex PCR; the TCRdb copy retains only in-frame clones and omits some. Of 850,000 to 1,200,000 clones listed, 60% to 80% are singletons. V was trimmed by 4 bases and J by 4 bases, leaving 1 base between them. The germline gives CDR1 SEHNR, CDR2 FQNEAQ (reference sequence). CDR3 length: 11 residues. There were no recent acute infections or vaccinations among the donors, who were healthy HIV-negative adults. Sequencing used memory CD4+ T cells sorted from blood. Specified subset: CD45RA-negative fraction. V is TRBV7-9 and J is TRBJ2-2; D is undetermined. The TCR comes from a man between 18 and 29 years old in good health. The CDR3 bases are TGTGCCAGCAGCTCCACCGGGGAGCTGTTTTTT. Protein: CASSSTGELFF.